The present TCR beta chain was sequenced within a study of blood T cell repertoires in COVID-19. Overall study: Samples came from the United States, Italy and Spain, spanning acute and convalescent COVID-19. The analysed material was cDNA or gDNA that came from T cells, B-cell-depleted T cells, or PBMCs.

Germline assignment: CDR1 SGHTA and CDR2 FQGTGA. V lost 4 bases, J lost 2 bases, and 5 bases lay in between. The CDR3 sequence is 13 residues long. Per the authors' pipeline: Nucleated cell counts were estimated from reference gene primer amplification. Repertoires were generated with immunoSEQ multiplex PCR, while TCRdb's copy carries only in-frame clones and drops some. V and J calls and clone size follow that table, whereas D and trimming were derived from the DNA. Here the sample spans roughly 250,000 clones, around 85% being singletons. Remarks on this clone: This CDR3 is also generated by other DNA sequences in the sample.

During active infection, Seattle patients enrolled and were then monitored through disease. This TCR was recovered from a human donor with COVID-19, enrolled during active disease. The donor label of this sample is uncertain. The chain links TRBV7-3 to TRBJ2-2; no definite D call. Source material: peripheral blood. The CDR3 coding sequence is TGTGCCAGCAGCTCCATCAACACCGGGGAGCTGTTTTTT. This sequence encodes CASSSINTGELFF.